A selection of T cell receptor beta chains follows, all from one sample in a study of regulatory T cells in long-lasting Graves disease. Each CDR3 protein gets one entry after TCRdb re-called the multiplex PCR reads with MiXCR. The sample contains 400,000 to 500,000 distinct CDR3 sequences, around 23% of which appear only once. This sample comprised peripheral blood mononuclear cells (PBMCs), obtained when the disease was refractory, from a patient treated with antithyroid drugs. The receptors shown here come from a female donor with Graves disease. The CDR3 runs from the conserved cysteine through the conserved F or W. D genes are given only for firm matches. The listing skips clone size in some rows; elsewhere it reads once, few, many or a size class.

NA	TRBV7-2	NA	TRBJ2-7	TGTGCCAGCAGCTCCGACTGGGGGGACGACGAGCAGTACTTC	CASSSDWGDDEQYF
NA	TRBV20-1	NA	TRBJ2-5	TGCAGTGCTAGGGAGCGAACGCTCCAAGAGACCCAGTACTTC	CSARERTLQETQYF
NA	TRBV6-2/TRBV6-3	many	TRBJ1-5	TGTGCCAGCAGCGGGACACATTATAGCAATCAGCCCCAGCATTTT	CASSGTHYSNQPQHF
NA	TRBV28	many	TRBJ1-3	TGTGCCAGCAGTTCTCCGGCGGACCGTGGAAACACCATATATTTT	CASSSPADRGNTIYF
TRBD2	TRBV27	few	TRBJ2-5	TGTGCTTCGAAGGGTAGCGGGAGGGCAACAGAGACCCAGTACTTC	CASKGSGRATETQYF
NA	TRBV5-1	NA	TRBJ2-2	TGCGCCAGCAGCTTTGAGGGTTCCACCGGGGAGCTGTTTTTT	CASSFEGSTGELFF
NA	TRBV12-3/TRBV12-4	many	TRBJ1-6	TGTGCCAGCAGTTTAGCGCCGGAGCGGGGGTGGTTCGATTCACCCCTCCACTTT	CASSLAPERGWFDSPLHF
NA	TRBV10-3	NA	TRBJ1-3	TGTGCCATCAGTGAGCCGGAGGCTGGAAACACCATATATTTT	CAISEPEAGNTIYF
NA	TRBV12-3/TRBV12-4	many	TRBJ2-2	TGTGCCAGCAGTTTTTATGGACTCCTAACCGGGGAGCTGTTTTTT	CASSFYGLLTGELFF
NA	TRBV19	few	TRBJ1-4	TGTGCCAGTAGTAGGTCCGAGGGATTTCGCGGTGAAAAACTGTTTTTT	CASSRSEGFRGEKLFF
TRBD1	TRBV19	many	TRBJ2-2	TGTGCCAGTAGTACGGGACAGGTCGCGAACACCGGGGAGCTGTTTTTT	CASSTGQVANTGELFF
NA	TRBV28	many	TRBJ2-7	TGTGCCAGCAGTAGCCCCACAGGGAGAGGGGTCTACGAGCAGTACTTC	CASSSPTGRGVYEQYF
NA	TRBV11-2	many	TRBJ1-5	TGTGCCAGCAGCTCCGGGACGGCCCTCAATCAGCCCCAGCATTTT	CASSSGTALNQPQHF
TRBD2	TRBV2	few	TRBJ2-3	TGTGCCAGCATCGAGGCGGGAGTAGGGGCAGATACGCAGTATTTT	CASIEAGVGADTQYF
TRBD2	TRBV27	many	TRBJ2-2	TGTGCCAGCAGAAATACGGGAGGAACCGGGGAGCTGTTTTTT	CASRNTGGTGELFF
TRBD2	TRBV28	few	TRBJ2-1	TGTGCCAGCAGGCAGACTAGCGGGGGCTACAATGAGCAGTTCTTC	CASRQTSGGYNEQFF
TRBD1	TRBV5-1	NA	TRBJ2-7	TGCGCCAGCTCGGGACAGGGTATAGACGAGCAGTACTTC	CASSGQGIDEQYF
NA	TRBV18	NA	TRBJ1-2	TGTGCCAGCTCACCTGACAGTTTAAACTATGGCTACACCTTC	CASSPDSLNYGYTF
NA	TRBV3-1	many	TRBJ2-5	TGTGCCAGCAGCCAAGAAGGGGGACTCCGGGAAGAGACCCAGTACTTC	CASSQEGGLREETQYF
TRBD1	TRBV29-1	few	TRBJ1-1	TGCAGCGTCCCTAGGACAGGGAGTTTCATGAACACTGAAGCTTTCTTT	CSVPRTGSFMNTEAFF
NA	TRBV7-6	many	TRBJ2-5	TGTGCCAGCAGCCCGCCCGTGGAGACCCAGTACTTC	CASSPPVETQYF
NA	TRBV9	few	TRBJ1-4	TGTGCCAGCAGCGTCGAGCCGGACAGAACTAATGAAAAACTGTTTTTT	CASSVEPDRTNEKLFF
NA	TRBV6-5	few	TRBJ2-3	TGTGCCAGCAGTTACTCGTTTATTGTGGGAGGAACCACAGATACGCAGTATTTT	CASSYSFIVGGTTDTQYF
NA	TRBV3-1	NA	TRBJ1-3	TGTGCCAGCAGCCAAGTGGAGAAGGGTAATCCTGGAAACACCATATATTTT	CASSQVEKGNPGNTIYF
NA	TRBV7-2	many	TRBJ1-1	TGTGCCAGCTCTAGGGCAGGGTCTTACACTGAAGCTTTCTTT	CASSRAGSYTEAFF
NA	TRBV6-1	many	TRBJ1-5	TGTGCCAGCACCCTGGAATTCAATCAGCCCCAGCATTTT	CASTLEFNQPQHF
TRBD2	TRBV28	NA	TRBJ2-3	TGTGCCAGCAGTTCAGTCAGGTCTAGCGGTAGCACAGATACGCAGTATTTT	CASSSVRSSGSTDTQYF
TRBD1	TRBV2	many	TRBJ1-5	TGTGCCAGCAGGGCCGGGGGAGGGGGCGTTCAGCCCCAGCATTTT	CASRAGGGGVQPQHF
NA	TRBV6-1	many	TRBJ2-5	TGTGCCAGCAGAACAGGCAATCTGGAGACCCAGTACTTC	CASRTGNLETQYF